The entry below gives a single TCR beta chain sequence along with its context. Patients of the Seattle cohort, enrolled during active infection, were followed longitudinally. This record belongs to a study of blood T cell repertoires in COVID-19. Study overall: The samples span acute and convalescent COVID-19 from the United States, Italy and Spain. T cells, B-cell-depleted T cells, or PBMCs provided the cDNA or gDNA that served as material.

Authors' methods: Counts of nucleated cells, estimated from reference gene primer amplification, were obtained. Clones were sequenced by immunoSEQ multiplex PCR, and TCRdb holds only the in-frame ones, with some missing. That table gives V, J and clone size, and the DNA gave D and trimming. The profile shows over 150,000 clones, 70% to 85% of them singletons. Unmatched junction bases numbered 6, after V lost 5 bases and J lost 0 bases. The CDR3 has 16 residues. Germline V gene sequence: CDR1 SEHNR, CDR2 FQNEAQ (reference sequence). Sequencing was carried out using peripheral blood. This sequence joins TRBV7-9 and TRBJ1-4; 7 bases line up with TRBD1. The clonotype originates from a man between 60 and 75 years old with COVID-19, enrolled during active disease. The CDR3 nucleotides read TGTGCCAGCAGCGCAGACAGGGTTGCAACTAATGAAAAACTGTTTTTT. The encoded protein is CASSADRVATNEKLFF.